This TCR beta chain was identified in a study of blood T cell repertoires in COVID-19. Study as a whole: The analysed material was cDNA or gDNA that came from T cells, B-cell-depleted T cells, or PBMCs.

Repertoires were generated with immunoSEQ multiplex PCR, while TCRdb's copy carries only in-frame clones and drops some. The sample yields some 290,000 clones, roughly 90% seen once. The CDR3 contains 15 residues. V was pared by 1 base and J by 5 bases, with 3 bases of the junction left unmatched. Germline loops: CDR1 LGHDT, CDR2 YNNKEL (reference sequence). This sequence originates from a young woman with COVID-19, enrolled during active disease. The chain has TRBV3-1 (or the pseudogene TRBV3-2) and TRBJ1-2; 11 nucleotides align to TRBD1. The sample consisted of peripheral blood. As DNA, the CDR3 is TGTGCCAGCAGCCAAGGCGGGACAGGGGGATATGGCTACACCTTC. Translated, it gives CASSQGGTGGYGYTF.